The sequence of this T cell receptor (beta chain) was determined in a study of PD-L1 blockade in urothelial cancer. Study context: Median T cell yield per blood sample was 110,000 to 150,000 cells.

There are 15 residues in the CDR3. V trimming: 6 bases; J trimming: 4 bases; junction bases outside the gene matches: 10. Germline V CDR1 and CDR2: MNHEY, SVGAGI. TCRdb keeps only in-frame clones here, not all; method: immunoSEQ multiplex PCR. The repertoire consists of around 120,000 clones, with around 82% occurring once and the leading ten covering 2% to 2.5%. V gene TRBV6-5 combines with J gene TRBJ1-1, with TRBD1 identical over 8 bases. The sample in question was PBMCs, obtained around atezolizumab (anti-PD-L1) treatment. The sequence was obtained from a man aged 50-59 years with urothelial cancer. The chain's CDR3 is CASSGWTGLSTEAFF. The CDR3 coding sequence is TGTGCCAGCAGCGGCTGGACAGGGCTGAGCACTGAAGCTTTCTTT.